These 21 T cell receptor beta chains were sequenced from one sample in a study of T cells in Graves' hyperthyroidism and ophthalmopathy. TCR beta CDR3 regions were amplified from RNA. HTBI primers were the set used in a first-round RT-PCR of the TCR CDR3. TCRdb re-derived calls from the multiplex PCR reads in MiXCR, one entry per CDR3 protein. The data hold roughly 170,000 distinct CDR3 sequences, with about a sixth observed a single time. Sequencing input: blood. The receptors stem from a woman between 45 and 65 years old with Graves' hyperthyroidism.

The chain uses TRBV18 and TRBJ2-3, with D tentatively TRBD1 (5 bases). The CDR3 runs 17 residues. Per germline, CDR1 KGHSH and CDR2 LQKENI. V dropped 3 bases and J dropped 3 bases, with 19 bases sitting between them. CDR3 DNA: TGTGCCAGCTCACCGCCCAGAATGGGGCGTGGGACAGATACGCAGTATTTT. Protein: CASSPPRMGRGTDTQYF.

This clonotype has at least ten counts. The chain combines TRBV11-2 with TRBJ2-1; D is perhaps TRBD1 or TRBD2 (6 bases each). Germline CDR1 and CDR2: SGHAT and FQNNGV. The CDR3 loop spans 15 amino acids. The V and J ends lost 5 bases and 12 bases respectively, with 23 bases between them. The CDR3 DNA is TGTGCCAGCAGCAACGGGGTTCCAGGGGAGGACGGGCAGTTCTTC. Its protein product is CASSNGVPGEDGQFF.

The table lists this clonotype with many counts. The gene calls are TRBV3-1 and TRBJ2-5; D may be TRBD1 (5 bases). The CDR3 covers 13 residues. The germline V gene has CDR1 LGHDT and CDR2 YNNKEL (reference sequence). V lost 4 bases and J 2 bases, leaving 8 bases between the germline ends. CDR3 in DNA: TGTGCCAGCAGCCCGACAGAGCAAGAGACCCAGTACTTC. Translated, it gives CASSPTEQETQYF.

The gene calls are TRBV5-1 and TRBJ2-1, with 7 bases lining up with TRBD1. The CDR3 sequence is 20 residues long. Germline CDR1 reads SGHRS; CDR2 reads YFSETQ. Germline trimming cut 3 bases from V and 3 bases from J; bases unmatched to any gene: 21. The CDR3 here is CASSSGTATSQRYNYNEQFF. The CDR3 DNA reads TGCGCCAGCAGCTCAGGGACAGCCACCTCCCAGCGCTATAACTACAATGAGCAGTTCTTC.

This clonotype was detected many times. This chain joins TRBV20-1 and TRBJ2-3; D ambiguous. The V gene's germline CDR1 is DFQATT and CDR2 SNEGSKA (reference sequence). V gave up 5 bases and J gave up 0 bases, with 6 bases separating them. This CDR3 has 12 residues. The CDR3 nucleotides are TGCAGTGCTTTCTCTAGCACAGATACGCAGTATTTT. As protein: CSAFSSTDTQYF.

This clonotype was detected ten times or more. J is TRBJ1-6 and V is TRBV5-6; TRBD1 aligns across 11 bases. The CDR3 sequence is 16 residues long. Germline CDR1 reads SGHDT; CDR2 reads YYEEEE. V was clipped by 3 bases and J by 10 bases; unmatched bases: 9. DNA of the CDR3: TGTGCCAGCAGCTCCTGGACAGGGGGCGCATGGTCACCCCTCCACTTT. Amino acids: CASSSWTGGAWSPLHF. Together with reference TRBV5-6 and TRBJ1-6, the CDR3 gives the full variable domain: DAGVTQSPTHLIKTRGQQVTLRCSPKSGHDTVSWYQQALGQGPQFIFQYYEEEERQRGNFPDRFSGHQFPNYSSELNVNALLLGDSALYLCASSSWTGGAWSPLHFGNGTRLTVT.

This clonotype was seen more than once but under ten times. This may stem from a read error, because a much larger clone lies one nucleotide away. V and J are TRBV28 and TRBJ1-1; 8 nucleotides match TRBD1. The CDR3 consists of 13 residues. Germline CDR1 is MDHEN and CDR2 is SYDVKM. CDR3 sequence: CASTGQVNTGAFF. CDR3 DNA: TGTGCCAGCACGGGACAGGTGAACACTGGAGCTTTCTTT.

Worth noting for this clonotype: The junction and the germline gene differ at one end; a read error may be behind it. This sequence joins TRBV7-9 and TRBJ2-1; D remains ambiguous. This CDR3 contains 13 residues. Germline V gene lookup returns CDR1 SEHNR and CDR2 FQNEAQ (reference sequence). The CDR3 loop is CASSLDHYDEQFF. CDR3 DNA sequence: TGTGCCAGCAGCTTAGACCACTACGATGAGCAGTTCTTC.

This clonotype was counted at least ten times. The rearrangement uses TRBV4-3 and TRBJ2-2; the D gene is possibly TRBD2 (6 bases). V lost 1 base, J lost 6 bases, and 6 bases lay in between. CDR1 is LGHNA, CDR2 YSLEER, per germline. The CDR3 runs 13 residues. For the CDR3, the DNA is TGCGCCAGCAGCCAAGGGGACTCCGGGGAGCTGTTTTTT. It yields the protein CASSQGDSGELFF.

This chain uses TRBV18 with TRBJ2-5, with D perhaps matching TRBD2 (5 bases). The CDR3 has 13 amino acids. V dropped 6 bases and J dropped 2 bases, with 10 bases sitting between them. The germline gives CDR1 KGHSH, CDR2 LQKENI. The CDR3 nucleotides read TGTGCCAGCTCCTTGCAGCGGCAAGAGACCCAGTACTTC. Protein: CASSLQRQETQYF.

This clonotype showed up many times. The genes are TRBV19 and TRBJ1-1; D not resolved. Germline lookup yields CDR1 LNHDA and CDR2 SQIVND (reference sequence). This CDR3 comprises 12 residues. Trimming shortened V by 3 bases and J by 8 bases, and 10 bases separated the two germline ends. In DNA form, the CDR3 reads TGTGCCAGTAGTATTGGTTCGGGGGAAGCTTTCTTT. Translated: CASSIGSGEAFF.

This clonotype was observed many times. This chain joins TRBV6-1 and TRBJ2-5; D unresolved. CDR3 length: 16 residues. Germline loops: CDR1 MNHNS, CDR2 SASEGT. V shed 6 bases and J shed 1 base, with 18 bases lying between them. For the CDR3, the DNA is TGTGCCAGCAGCGCCATGGCCACGAGAGCCCAAGAGACCCAGTACTTC. The encoded protein is CASSAMATRAQETQYF.

This clonotype showed up just once. In DNA, the CDR3 is TGTGCCAGCTCGACCGGGACAACTACCTACGAGCAGTACTTC. The encoded protein is CASSTGTTTYEQYF. The rearrangement uses TRBV18 and TRBJ2-7; D is possibly TRBD1 (6 bases). The CDR3 consists of 14 residues. CDR1 KGHSH and CDR2 LQKENI come from the germline V gene. Trimming took 6 bases from V and 2 from J, leaving 14 bases between them.

This clonotype was recorded many times. This chain connects TRBV6-1 to TRBJ2-1; D is possibly TRBD2 (5 bases). CDR1 is MNHNS and CDR2 is SASEGT in the germline V gene. This CDR3 region has 14 residues. Trimming shortened V by 5 bases and J by 8 bases, and 16 bases separated the two germline ends. In DNA form, the CDR3 reads TGTGCCAGCAGTACCGGATCAGAGAGGGATGAGCAGTTCTTC. Translated, it gives CASSTGSERDEQFF.

This clonotype was seen at least ten times. The chain links TRBV5-1 to TRBJ2-3; D uncertain. Trimming shortened V by 1 base and J by 2 bases, and 8 bases separated the two germline ends. There are 14 residues in the CDR3. CDR1 and CDR2 from the germline V gene are SGHRS and YFSETQ. The CDR3 region has the DNA TGCGCCAGCAGCTTGTGGCAGGCCACAGATACGCAGTATTTT. Translating gives CASSLWQATDTQYF.

This chain uses TRBV12-3 or TRBV12-4 with TRBJ1-1, with D possibly matching TRBD1 (6 bases). The germline V and J ends were trimmed by 0 bases and 1 base, with 9 bases remaining between them. The CDR3 loop spans 15 amino acids. The CDR3 spells CASSLARGENTEAFF. In nucleotides, the CDR3 is TGTGCCAGCAGTTTAGCCAGGGGTGAGAACACTGAAGCTTTCTTT.

This clonotype occurred many times. This sequence joins TRBV28 and TRBJ1-2; D remains unclear. The CDR3 loop spans 11 amino acids. Germline CDR1 reads MDHEN; CDR2 reads SYDVKM. V was pared by 6 bases and J by 6 bases, with 8 bases between. The CDR3 DNA reads TGTGCCAGCAGCTTGTCTCATGGCTACACCTTC. Translation: CASSLSHGYTF.

This clonotype was picked up many times. The V gene is TRBV20-1, the J gene TRBJ2-5; 13 bases are shared with TRBD2. J was trimmed by 5 bases and V by 5 bases; bases with no gene match: 5. The germline gives CDR1 DFQATT, CDR2 SNEGSKA (reference sequence). The CDR3 has 14 amino acids. CDR3 bases: TGCAGTGCTCCCGCGACTAGCGGGGGGGAGACCCAGTACTTC. Translating it yields CSAPATSGGETQYF.

This clonotype has at least ten counts. The chain employs TRBV14 and TRBJ1-1, with TRBD1 matching over 11 bases. In germline, CDR1 is SGHDN, CDR2 FVKESK. V trimming: 4 bases; J trimming: 5 bases; junction bases outside the gene matches: 3. The CDR3 spans 14 residues. The CDR3 bases are TGTGCCAGCAGCCCGGACAGGGGGCGGACTGAAGCTTTCTTT. Translation: CASSPDRGRTEAFF.

This clonotype was counted ten times or more. The V gene is TRBV2, the J gene TRBJ1-2; D not resolved. V was trimmed by 3 bases and J by 1 base, leaving 9 bases between them. The CDR3 is 14 residues long. Germline lookup yields CDR1 SNHLY and CDR2 FYNNEI. DNA of the CDR3: TGTGCCAGCAGTGACATCTCGATTAACTATGGCTACACCTTC. Protein product: CASSDISINYGYTF.

The chain employs TRBV6-1 and TRBJ1-1, with D possibly matching TRBD1 (6 bases). The CDR3 contains 15 residues. The V end was cut by 7 bases, the J end by 7 bases, with 22 bases between. The germline gives CDR1 MNHNS, CDR2 SASEGT. This CDR3 is CASTPTGGSQFEAFF. The CDR3 coding sequence is TGTGCCAGCACACCCACTGGGGGCAGCCAATTTGAAGCTTTCTTT.